A selection of T cell receptor beta chains follows, all from one sample in a study of blood T cell repertoires in COVID-19. Libraries were prepared by immunoSEQ multiplex PCR; TCRdb keeps only in-frame clonotypes and omits some of them. The data show 120,000 to 150,000 clones, about nine tenths seen once. Sequenced sample: PBMCs or T cells enriched from blood (not recorded which). These receptors originate from a woman aged 40 to 50 who had been exposed to COVID-19. The CDR3 runs from the conserved cysteine through the conserved F or W. A D gene is named only where the DNA matches it firmly. Expanded clones get a size class; other rows say once, few or many, or leave the size out.

D: TRBD1
J: TRBJ2-7
V: TRBV5-6
size: few
DNA: TGTGCCAGCAGCCTACCGGGACAGGGCTACGAGCAGTACTTC
CDR3: CASSLPGQGYEQYF

D: -
J: TRBJ2-7
V: TRBV18
size: -
DNA: TGTGCCAGCTCACCATCAGAAAGCTCCTACGAGCAGTACTTC
CDR3: CASSPSESSYEQYF

D: TRBD2
J: TRBJ2-2
V: TRBV5-4
size: -
DNA: TGTGCCAGCAGACCAACTAGCGGGAGGGCCGCGAACACCGGGGAGCTGTTTTTT
CDR3: CASRPTSGRAANTGELFF

D: -
J: TRBJ1-1
V: TRBV13
size: -
DNA: TGTGCCAGCAGCTTGGGGGGCGGGAGCGCTGAAGCTTTCTTT
CDR3: CASSLGGGSAEAFF

D: TRBD1
J: TRBJ2-1
V: TRBV29-1
size: -
DNA: TGCAGCGTTGAACCTCGAACAGGGGCTAGCTCCTACAATGAGCAGTTCTTC
CDR3: CSVEPRTGASSYNEQFF

D: TRBD2
J: TRBJ2-2
V: TRBV7-6
size: few
DNA: TGTGCCAGCAGTCGAGCGGGGGTCGCCGGGGAGCTGTTTTTT
CDR3: CASSRAGVAGELFF

D: TRBD1
J: TRBJ1-2
V: TRBV28
size: -
DNA: TGTGCCAGCACCTCGGGGGACAGGGAGGGTGGCTACACCTTC
CDR3: CASTSGDREGGYTF

D: -
J: TRBJ2-5
V: TRBV27
size: -
DNA: TGTGCCAGCAGTTTTGCCAGGGAAGAGACCCAGTACTTC
CDR3: CASSFAREETQYF

D: -
J: TRBJ2-2
V: TRBV3-1/TRBV3-2
size: -
DNA: TGTGCCAGCAGCCAAGATAGCGGTTTTCCGAACACCGGGGAGCTGTTTTTT
CDR3: CASSQDSGFPNTGELFF

D: -
J: TRBJ1-1
V: TRBV27
size: -
DNA: TGTGCCAGCAGTTTATCGGGGCCCACTGAAGCTTTCTTT
CDR3: CASSLSGPTEAFF

D: TRBD1
J: TRBJ2-3
V: TRBV27
size: -
DNA: TGTGCCAGCAGTCCAGGGGGTCTCCCAAGCACAGATACGCAGTATTTT
CDR3: CASSPGGLPSTDTQYF

D: -
J: TRBJ2-7
V: TRBV6-5
size: once
DNA: TGTGCCAGCAGTTACTCGACGGCGGCCGAGCAGTACTTC
CDR3: CASSYSTAAEQYF

D: -
J: TRBJ1-6
V: TRBV5-5
size: -
DNA: TGTGCCAGCAGCATACAACTGGGCAGGGGCTATTCACCCCTCCACTTT
CDR3: CASSIQLGRGYSPLHF

D: TRBD1
J: TRBJ2-7
V: TRBV5-6
size: -
DNA: TGTGCCAGCAGTTTCCGGGACAGGGGGCCTCACGAGCAGTACTTC
CDR3: CASSFRDRGPHEQYF

D: -
J: TRBJ2-3
V: TRBV7-9
size: once
DNA: TGTGCCAGCAGCCGCATGGCGAGGGCCACAGATACGCAGTATTTT
CDR3: CASSRMARATDTQYF

D: TRBD2
J: TRBJ2-1
V: TRBV9
size: -
DNA: TGTGCCAGCAGCGGGGCGGGACTAGCGATGGATGAGCAGTTCTTC
CDR3: CASSGAGLAMDEQFF

D: -
J: TRBJ1-1
V: TRBV3-1/TRBV3-2
size: -
DNA: TGTGCCAGCAACGTCTGGGAGTCCACTGAAGCTTTCTTT
CDR3: CASNVWESTEAFF

D: -
J: TRBJ2-6
V: TRBV24-1
size: -
DNA: TGTGCCACCAGTGATTTTCATCGCGCCCGAGACAGCTCTGGGGCCAACGTCCTGACTTTC
CDR3: CATSDFHRARDSSGANVLTF

D: -
J: TRBJ1-5
V: TRBV19
size: -
DNA: TGTGCCAGTAGCGAGGGGGTTCGGCAGCCCCAGCATTTT
CDR3: CASSEGVRQPQHF

D: -
J: TRBJ1-1
V: TRBV27
size: once
DNA: TGTGCCAGCAGTTATTCCTTGAGCACTGAAGCTTTCTTT
CDR3: CASSYSLSTEAFF

D: TRBD1
J: TRBJ1-4
V: TRBV19
size: -
DNA: TGTGCCAGTAGTGCACACAGAGACAGGGCGACTAATGAAAAACTGTTTTTT
CDR3: CASSAHRDRATNEKLFF

D: -
J: TRBJ2-3
V: TRBV5-1
size: -
DNA: TGCGCCAGCAGCCGAAAACCCGCTAGGAACCTCACAGATACGCAGTATTTT
CDR3: CASSRKPARNLTDTQYF

D: TRBD2
J: TRBJ2-3
V: TRBV28
size: -
DNA: TGTGCCAGCAGTTTAGCCCTAGCGGGCCGCACAGATACGCAGTATTTT
CDR3: CASSLALAGRTDTQYF

D: -
J: TRBJ1-3
V: TRBV6-5
size: -
DNA: TGTGCCAGCAGTTACAGCCGCTCTGGAAACACCATATATTTT
CDR3: CASSYSRSGNTIYF

D: -
J: TRBJ1-1
V: TRBV14
size: -
DNA: TGTGCCAGCAGCCAAGATTTAGGGACAAATCTGAACACTGAAGCTTTCTTT
CDR3: CASSQDLGTNLNTEAFF

D: TRBD2
J: TRBJ2-1
V: TRBV13
size: once
DNA: TGTGCCAGCGGACGCTCGGGGGAGGGCTACAATGAGCAGTTCTTC
CDR3: CASGRSGEGYNEQFF

D: -
J: TRBJ1-1
V: TRBV5-1
size: -
DNA: TGCGCCAGCAGCCCCCGTTTGGGGGCGAACACTGAAGCTTTCTTT
CDR3: CASSPRLGANTEAFF

D: TRBD1
J: TRBJ1-5
V: TRBV29-1
size: few
DNA: TGCAGCGTTGAGTTCCCTCCGGCAATGACAGGGGGCAAACAGCCCCAGCATTTT
CDR3: CSVEFPPAMTGGKQPQHF

D: -
J: TRBJ2-3
V: TRBV7-2
size: -
DNA: TGTGCCAGCAGCTTAGAAGGGGCGCTCCCAGATACGCAGTATTTT
CDR3: CASSLEGALPDTQYF

D: -
J: TRBJ1-2
V: TRBV5-1
size: -
DNA: TGCGCCAGCAGCTTGAAACAGGGTTATAACTATGGCTACACCTTC
CDR3: CASSLKQGYNYGYTF

D: -
J: TRBJ2-2
V: TRBV7-2
size: -
DNA: TGTGCCAGCAGCTTAGTTACAGTCCCCACCGGGGAGCTGTTTTTT
CDR3: CASSLVTVPTGELFF

D: TRBD2
J: TRBJ2-7
V: TRBV4-3
size: -
DNA: TGCGCCAGCAGCCAAGCCACTAGCGGGAACGAGCAGTACTTC
CDR3: CASSQATSGNEQYF

D: -
J: TRBJ2-5
V: TRBV24-1
size: -
DNA: TGTGCCACCAGTGATTCGTCGTGGGGAGGAGAGACCCAGTACTTC
CDR3: CATSDSSWGGETQYF

D: -
J: TRBJ1-1
V: TRBV7-9
size: -
DNA: TGTGCCAGCCTCAGACAGGCGAACACTGAAGCTTTCTTT
CDR3: CASLRQANTEAFF

D: TRBD1
J: TRBJ1-5
V: TRBV27
size: -
DNA: TGTGCCAGCAGTCCTTCGGACAGGGGGCGAAGGCAGCCCCAGCATTTT
CDR3: CASSPSDRGRRQPQHF

D: -
J: TRBJ1-2
V: TRBV5-5
size: once
DNA: TGTGCCAGCAGCTTGTTGTCTCGGGATGGCTACACCTTC
CDR3: CASSLLSRDGYTF

D: -
J: TRBJ1-2
V: TRBV6-6
size: -
DNA: TGTGCCAGCAGTTACTCGAAGGGGAACTATGGCTACACCTTC
CDR3: CASSYSKGNYGYTF

D: TRBD2
J: TRBJ2-3
V: TRBV27
size: -
DNA: TGTGCCAGCAGTTTCCGGGGGGCAGATACGCAGTATTTT
CDR3: CASSFRGADTQYF

D: -
J: TRBJ2-1
V: TRBV19
size: -
DNA: TGTGCCAGTAGTATAGTAGAATACAATGAGCAGTTCTTC
CDR3: CASSIVEYNEQFF

D: -
J: TRBJ2-7
V: TRBV10-3
size: once
DNA: TGTGCCATCAGTGAGTCGAGATACGAGCAGTACTTC
CDR3: CAISESRYEQYF

D: TRBD1
J: TRBJ2-7
V: TRBV14
size: -
DNA: TGTGCCAGCAGCCTACCAGGGGGCGTGTCGGAGTACTTC
CDR3: CASSLPGGVSEYF

D: -
J: TRBJ1-2
V: TRBV9
size: once
DNA: TGTGCCAGCAGCGGACCAGGGTGGCGGTATGGCTACACCTTC
CDR3: CASSGPGWRYGYTF

D: -
J: TRBJ2-3
V: TRBV15
size: -
DNA: TGTGCCACCAGCAGAGCCCGGGAGCCTTTGCCCACAGATACGCAGTATTTT
CDR3: CATSRAREPLPTDTQYF

D: TRBD1
J: TRBJ1-2
V: TRBV7-2
size: -
DNA: TGTGCCAGCAGCTGGAGACAGGGAAGAGGGGGCTACACCTTC
CDR3: CASSWRQGRGGYTF

D: TRBD1
J: TRBJ1-5
V: TRBV3-1/TRBV3-2
size: -
DNA: TGTGCCAGCAGCCGGGGGTCAGGGGGCGCGGGTAGCAATCAGCCCCAGCATTTT
CDR3: CASSRGSGGAGSNQPQHF